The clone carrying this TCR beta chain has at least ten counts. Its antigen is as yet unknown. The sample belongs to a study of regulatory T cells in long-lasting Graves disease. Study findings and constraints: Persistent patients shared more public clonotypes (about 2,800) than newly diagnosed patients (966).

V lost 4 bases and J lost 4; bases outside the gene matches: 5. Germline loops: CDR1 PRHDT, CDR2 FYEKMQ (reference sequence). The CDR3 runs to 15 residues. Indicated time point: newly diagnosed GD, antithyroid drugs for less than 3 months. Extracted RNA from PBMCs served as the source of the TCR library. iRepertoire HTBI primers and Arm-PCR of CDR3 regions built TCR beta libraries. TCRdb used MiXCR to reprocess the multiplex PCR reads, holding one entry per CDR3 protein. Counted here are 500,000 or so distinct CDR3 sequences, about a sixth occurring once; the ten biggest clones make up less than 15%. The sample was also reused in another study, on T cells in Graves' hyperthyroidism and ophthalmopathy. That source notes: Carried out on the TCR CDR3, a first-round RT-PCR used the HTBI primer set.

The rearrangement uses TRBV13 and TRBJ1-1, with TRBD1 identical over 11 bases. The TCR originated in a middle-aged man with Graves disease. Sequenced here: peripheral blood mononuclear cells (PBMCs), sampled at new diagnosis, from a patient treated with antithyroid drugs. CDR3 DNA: TGTGCCAGCAGCTCCGCCGGGACAGGGGGCACTGAAGCTTTCTTT. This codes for CASSSAGTGGTEAFF. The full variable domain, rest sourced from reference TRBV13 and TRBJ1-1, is AAGVIQSPRHLIKEKRETATLKCYPIPRHDTVYWYQQGPGQDPQFLISFYEKMQSDKGSIPDRFSAQQFSDYHSELNMSSLELGDSALYFCASSSAGTGGTEAFFGQGTRLTVV.